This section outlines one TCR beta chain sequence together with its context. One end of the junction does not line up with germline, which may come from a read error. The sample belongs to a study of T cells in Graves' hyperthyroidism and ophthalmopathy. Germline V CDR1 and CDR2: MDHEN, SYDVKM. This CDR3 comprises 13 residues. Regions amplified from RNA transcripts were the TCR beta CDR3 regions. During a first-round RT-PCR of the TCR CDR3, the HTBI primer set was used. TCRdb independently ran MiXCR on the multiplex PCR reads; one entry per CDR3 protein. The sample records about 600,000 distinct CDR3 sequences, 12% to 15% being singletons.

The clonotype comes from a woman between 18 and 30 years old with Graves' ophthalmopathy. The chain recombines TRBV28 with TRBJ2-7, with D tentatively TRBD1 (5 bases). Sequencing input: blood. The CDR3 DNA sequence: TGTGCCAGCAGCCTCGCTACAGGCTACGGGCAGTACTTC. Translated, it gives CASSLATGYGQYF.